The present T cell receptor (beta chain) was sequenced within a study of cytomegalovirus exposure and HLA in healthy donors. Germline V CDR1 and CDR2: SGHAT, FQDESV (reference sequence). This CDR3 has 16 amino acids. Trimming at V came to 5 bases and at J to 6 bases, leaving 13 bases not matched to a gene. The PCR used 60 Vbeta and 13 Jbeta primers. Assay: immunoSEQ multiplex PCR; the TCRdb copy retains only in-frame clones and omits some. Of more than 90,000 clones in the sample, around 79% were seen once. The sequence derives from a woman aged 40 to 55 in good health and CMV-seronegative. Input material: PBMCs. The rearrangement links TRBV11-1 to TRBJ2-7, with TRBD1 matching 10 bases. CDR3 protein: CASSPAGGQGLSEQYF. CDR3 DNA sequence: TGTGCCAGCAGCCCCGCGGGGGGACAGGGGTTGAGCGAGCAGTACTTC.